These T cell receptor beta chains were read from a single sample in a study of shared clonotypes between healthy human individuals. Repertoires were generated with immunoSEQ multiplex PCR, while TCRdb's copy carries only in-frame clones and drops some. Of approximately 2.1 million clones listed, more than 80% are singletons. The sequenced sample consisted of naive CD4+ T cells from PBMCs. All receptors derive from a man aged 18 to 30 in good health. Some clones in this sample may be carry-over from other donors' samples. CDR3s include the opening cysteine and the closing phenylalanine or tryptophan. The D gene is left open where the match is weak. Some rows have no size entry. The others give once, few or many, or a class for an expanded clone.

v_call: TRBV18
d_call: TRBD1
j_call: TRBJ2-1
clone_size: NA
cdr3_aa: CASSTKTGRDYNEQFF
cdr3_nt: TGTGCCAGCTCAACCAAGACAGGGAGAGACTACAATGAGCAGTTCTTC

v_call: TRBV7-2
d_call: NA
j_call: TRBJ1-4
clone_size: NA
cdr3_aa: CASSLYARQARVEKLFF
cdr3_nt: TGTGCCAGCAGCTTATACGCCCGGCAGGCCAGGGTTGAAAAACTGTTTTTT

v_call: TRBV28
d_call: NA
j_call: TRBJ2-7
clone_size: NA
cdr3_aa: CASSALEYEQYF
cdr3_nt: TGTGCCAGCAGCGCACTAGAGTACGAGCAGTACTTC

v_call: TRBV28
d_call: NA
j_call: TRBJ1-3
clone_size: once
cdr3_aa: CASSSGSSGNTIYF
cdr3_nt: TGTGCCAGCAGCTCGGGCAGCTCTGGAAACACCATATATTTT

v_call: TRBV7-3
d_call: NA
j_call: TRBJ2-3
clone_size: NA
cdr3_aa: CASSLHLLTDGTDTQYF
cdr3_nt: TGTGCCAGCAGCCTACACCTCCTGACGGACGGCACAGATACGCAGTATTTT

v_call: TRBV7-9
d_call: TRBD2
j_call: TRBJ2-1
clone_size: NA
cdr3_aa: CASSSLAGAYYNEQFF
cdr3_nt: TGTGCCAGCAGCTCCCTAGCGGGGGCGTACTACAATGAGCAGTTCTTC

v_call: TRBV23-1
d_call: NA
j_call: TRBJ2-7
clone_size: NA
cdr3_aa: CASSQSTREAHEQYF
cdr3_nt: TGCGCCAGCAGTCAATCGACCCGCGAGGCCCACGAGCAGTACTTC

v_call: TRBV9
d_call: TRBD2
j_call: TRBJ2-1
clone_size: once
cdr3_aa: CASTPGLAGIRTRDEQFF
cdr3_nt: TGTGCCAGCACCCCGGGACTAGCGGGAATCCGTACAAGGGATGAGCAGTTCTTC

v_call: TRBV25-1
d_call: NA
j_call: TRBJ1-2
clone_size: few
cdr3_aa: CASSEYAGAALDGYTF
cdr3_nt: TGTGCCAGCAGTGAATATGCTGGCGCGGCTTTGGATGGCTACACCTTC

v_call: TRBV7-2
d_call: TRBD2
j_call: TRBJ2-3
clone_size: once
cdr3_aa: CASSKMGGNTDTQYF
cdr3_nt: TGTGCCAGCAGCAAAATGGGGGGGAACACAGATACGCAGTATTTT

v_call: TRBV19
d_call: TRBD2
j_call: TRBJ2-1
clone_size: NA
cdr3_aa: CASSRTSGSKVYEQFF
cdr3_nt: TGTGCCAGTAGTCGGACTAGCGGGAGTAAGGTCTATGAGCAGTTCTTC

v_call: TRBV19
d_call: TRBD1
j_call: TRBJ1-5
clone_size: NA
cdr3_aa: CATKGQGNQPQHF
cdr3_nt: TGTGCCACCAAGGGACAGGGCAATCAGCCCCAGCATTTT

v_call: TRBV7-3
d_call: NA
j_call: TRBJ2-1
clone_size: NA
cdr3_aa: CASSLRETRLGEQFF
cdr3_nt: TGTGCCAGCAGCTTACGGGAGACTAGATTGGGTGAGCAGTTCTTC

v_call: TRBV5-1
d_call: NA
j_call: TRBJ2-7
clone_size: NA
cdr3_aa: CASSLGSPYEQYF
cdr3_nt: TGCGCCAGCAGCTTGGGGTCTCCCTACGAGCAGTACTTC

v_call: TRBV29-1
d_call: NA
j_call: TRBJ1-1
clone_size: NA
cdr3_aa: CSVWGPNTEAFF
cdr3_nt: TGCAGCGTTTGGGGGCCGAACACTGAAGCTTTCTTT

v_call: TRBV6-6
d_call: NA
j_call: TRBJ1-1
clone_size: few
cdr3_aa: CASSFGMNTEAFF
cdr3_nt: TGTGCCAGCAGTTTCGGAATGAACACTGAAGCTTTCTTT

v_call: TRBV5-6
d_call: TRBD1
j_call: TRBJ1-6
clone_size: NA
cdr3_aa: CASSPRDRESLHF
cdr3_nt: TGTGCCAGCAGCCCGCGGGACAGGGAGTCCCTCCACTTT

v_call: TRBV7-2
d_call: NA
j_call: TRBJ2-4
clone_size: NA
cdr3_aa: CASSLGSTGLFPKNIQYF
cdr3_nt: TGTGCCAGCAGCTTAGGTTCGACAGGTCTATTCCCCAAAAACATTCAGTACTTC

v_call: TRBV5-6
d_call: TRBD2
j_call: TRBJ2-6
clone_size: NA
cdr3_aa: CASSLNSGTGANVLTF
cdr3_nt: TGTGCCAGCAGCTTGAATAGCGGGACCGGGGCCAACGTCCTGACTTTC

v_call: TRBV7-3
d_call: NA
j_call: TRBJ2-2
clone_size: NA
cdr3_aa: CASSLLQINTGELFF
cdr3_nt: TGTGCCAGCAGCTTACTACAGATAAACACCGGGGAGCTGTTTTTT

v_call: TRBV2
d_call: NA
j_call: TRBJ1-1
clone_size: NA
cdr3_aa: CASSEGGMNTEAFF
cdr3_nt: TGTGCCAGCAGTGAAGGGGGTATGAACACTGAAGCTTTCTTT

v_call: TRBV9
d_call: NA
j_call: TRBJ2-4
clone_size: NA
cdr3_aa: CASSTDVWENIQYF
cdr3_nt: TGTGCCAGCAGCACAGACGTTTGGGAAAACATTCAGTACTTC

v_call: TRBV28
d_call: NA
j_call: TRBJ2-4
clone_size: NA
cdr3_aa: CASTMGGFRPKNIQYF
cdr3_nt: TGTGCCAGCACCATGGGGGGATTTAGACCCAAAAACATTCAGTACTTC

v_call: TRBV7-9
d_call: TRBD1
j_call: TRBJ2-3
clone_size: NA
cdr3_aa: CASSTGVRGSTDTQYF
cdr3_nt: TGTGCCAGCAGCACAGGGGTACGGGGATCCACAGATACGCAGTATTTT

v_call: TRBV5-1
d_call: NA
j_call: TRBJ2-2
clone_size: NA
cdr3_aa: CASSLGIPGTGELFF
cdr3_nt: TGCGCCAGCAGCTTGGGAATTCCCGGCACCGGGGAGCTGTTTTTT

v_call: TRBV7-9
d_call: NA
j_call: TRBJ1-1
clone_size: NA
cdr3_aa: CASRRDAGNSAFF
cdr3_nt: TGTGCCAGCAGACGGGACGCCGGGAATTCGGCTTTCTTT

v_call: TRBV7-3
d_call: NA
j_call: TRBJ1-1
clone_size: NA
cdr3_aa: CASSLNGVNTEAFF
cdr3_nt: TGTGCCAGCAGCTTAAACGGGGTGAACACTGAAGCTTTCTTT

v_call: TRBV14
d_call: TRBD1
j_call: TRBJ1-2
clone_size: NA
cdr3_aa: CASSRQGYGYTF
cdr3_nt: TGTGCCAGCAGCCGACAGGGCTATGGCTACACCTTC

v_call: TRBV9
d_call: NA
j_call: TRBJ2-3
clone_size: NA
cdr3_aa: CASSFEGGAQDTQYF
cdr3_nt: TGTGCCAGCAGCTTTGAGGGGGGGGCGCAGGATACGCAGTATTTT